This T cell receptor beta chain emerged from a study of CD8 T cell repertoires and HIV-1 epitope variants. Study-level background: Controls were a CMV, EBV and flu pool, Ebola AY9, and no peptide. Tested: three Gag epitope families, Nef HW9 and YT9.

Using immunoSEQ multiplex PCR, the repertoire was profiled, and TCRdb retains in-frame clones only, with some absent. The sample shows roughly 100,000 clones, over 70% of them seen only once. This CDR3 contains 17 residues. Germline assignment: CDR1 SGHNT and CDR2 YYREEE (reference sequence). Between the trimmed V and J ends, which lost 1 base and 0 bases, there was a span of 15 bases. The chain has TRBV5-4 and TRBJ2-3; no clear D gene. This TCR derives from a male donor with HIV. Specimen: uncultured baseline CD8+ T cells from peripheral blood mononuclear cells (PBMCs). CDR3: CASSLSPLTGSTDTQYF. In DNA form, the CDR3 reads TGTGCCAGCAGCTTGTCACCCCTAACCGGAAGCACAGATACGCAGTATTTT. Full variable domain (missing parts from reference TRBV5-4 and TRBJ2-3): ETGVTQSPTHLIKTRGQQVTLRCSSQSGHNTVSWYQQALGQGPQFIFQYYREEENGRGNFPPRFSGLQFPNYSSELNVNALELDDSALYLCASSLSPLTGSTDTQYFGPGTRLTVL.